This T cell receptor beta chain was found in a study of shared clonotypes between healthy human individuals. Study-level background: Researchers assigned three CD4 naive, three CD4 memory, two CD8 naive and one CD8 memory plate to each donor.

The CDR3 extends over 16 amino acids. J gave up 5 bases and V 6 bases, and 10 bases lay outside the gene matches. Germline V gives CDR1 ENHRY, CDR2 SYGVKD. This clone was found once. What it binds is not known. The study's findings and limits: Generally, naive subsets (rather than memory subsets) showed larger estimated richness.

Genomic DNA from each subset was divided evenly over several immunoSEQ plates. Each sorted subset replicate got 200 ng genomic DNA, tens of thousands of genomes. The assay was immunoSEQ multiplex PCR, and TCRdb's table has in-frame clones only and misses some. Altogether roughly 700,000 clones are present, roughly 88% being singletons, with the ten largest covering 34%. The sequence derives from a man aged 18 to 30 in good health. Some clones in this sample may be carry-over from other donors' samples. The sequencing input was memory CD8+ T cells from PBMCs. Subset defined: CD45RO+ cells pooled with CCR7-negative TemRA cells. The V gene is TRBV10-3, the J gene TRBJ2-7, with 13 positions matching TRBD2. The CDR3 spells CAISRTSGRVWNEQYF. The CDR3, as DNA: TGTGCCATCAGCCGGACTAGCGGGAGAGTCTGGAACGAGCAGTACTTC.